Each of the 29 T cell receptor beta chains below was sequenced from the same sample in a study of cytomegalovirus exposure and HLA in healthy donors. PCR involved 60 Vbeta and 13 Jbeta primers. TCRdb keeps only in-frame clones here, not all; method: immunoSEQ multiplex PCR. The sample table includes tens of thousands of clones. The specimen sequenced was PBMCs. All receptors derive from a woman in her fifties or sixties in good health and CMV-seropositive.

The CDR3 region has the DNA TGTGCCAGTAGTATAGCAAGGGGATCCAACACTGAAGCTTTCTTT. Translated, it gives CASSIARGSNTEAFF. The chain joins TRBV19 to TRBJ1-1; D is possibly TRBD1 (5 bases). This CDR3 spans 15 amino acids. Trimming pared 1 base from V and 2 bases from J, leaving 11 bases between. The germline V gene has CDR1 LNHDA and CDR2 SQIVND (reference sequence).

This rearrangement joins TRBV4-2 to TRBJ2-7; 9 bases align to TRBD2. Trimming took 2 bases from V and 3 from J; bases not matched to a gene: 5. CDR1 LGHNA and CDR2 YNFKEQ come from the germline V gene. The CDR3 runs 15 residues. CDR3 residues: CASSQNAGGGYEQYF. The CDR3 DNA is TGTGCCAGCAGCCAAAATGCGGGGGGGGGCTACGAGCAGTACTTC.

The genes are TRBV6-5 and TRBJ1-1; TRBD1 might be the D (5 bases). Per germline, CDR1 MNHEY and CDR2 SVGAGI. The CDR3 loop spans 16 amino acids. V was trimmed by 2 bases and J by 4 bases, leaving 17 bases between them. The CDR3 nucleotides are TGTGCCAGCAGTTACGAAGGGGCAGGGTTAGTCACTGAAGCTTTCTTT. Protein product: CASSYEGAGLVTEAFF.

This chain links TRBV9 with TRBJ2-2, with D maybe TRBD1 (6 bases). Germline V gives CDR1 SGDLS, CDR2 YYNGEE. V was shortened by 6 bases and J by 6 bases, with 21 bases between the two germline ends. The CDR3 has 16 amino acids. The CDR3 nucleotides read TGTGCCAGCACCCTAAGGGCAGGGGATGTCCCCGGGGAGCTGTTTTTT. Protein sequence: CASTLRAGDVPGELFF.

The V gene is TRBV9, the J gene TRBJ2-1; the D gene is possibly TRBD2 (5 bases). The CDR3 spans 13 residues. Trimming took 1 base from V and 5 from J, leaving 7 bases between them. Germline assignment: CDR1 SGDLS and CDR2 YYNGEE. The CDR3 protein is CASSVLEDNEQFF. The DNA of the CDR3 is TGTGCCAGCAGCGTATTGGAGGACAATGAGCAGTTCTTC.

The chain joins TRBV19 to TRBJ2-1; 12 nucleotides match TRBD2. The germline gives CDR1 LNHDA, CDR2 SQIVND (reference sequence). This CDR3 is 14 amino acids long. V lost 6 bases and J lost 4; bases outside the gene matches: 1. CDR3 bases: TGTGCCAGTAGGACTAGCGGGAGTTACAATGAGCAGTTCTTC. Translated: CASRTSGSYNEQFF. Variable domain in full (rest from reference TRBV19 and TRBJ2-1): DGGITQSPKYLFRKEGQNVTLSCEQNLNHDAMYWYRQDPGQGLRLIYYSQIVNDFQKGDIAEGYSVSREKKESFPLTVTSAQKNPTAFYLCASRTSGSYNEQFFGPGTRLTVL.

V gene TRBV30 combines with J gene TRBJ2-2; a weak D match, TRBD2 (5 bases). Deletions cut 3 bases from V and 7 bases from J, with 9 bases between. CDR3 length: 12 amino acids. Germline lookup yields CDR1 GTSNPN and CDR2 SVGIG (reference sequence). CDR3 sequence: CAWSRADGELFF. CDR3 bases: TGTGCCTGGAGCCGAGCGGACGGGGAGCTGTTTTTT.

V usage is TRBV4-2 and J usage is TRBJ2-5, with 15 nucleotides matching TRBD2. Germline V lookup: CDR1 LGHNA, CDR2 YNFKEQ. The CDR3 runs 17 residues. Trimming took 0 bases from V and 5 from J; bases not matched to a gene: 4. The CDR3 DNA reads TGTGCCAGCAGCCAAGATAGGGGACTAGCGGGAGGCGAGACCCAGTACTTC. It is translated as CASSQDRGLAGGETQYF.

This chain joins TRBV19 and TRBJ2-7; D is perhaps TRBD1 (6 bases). The CDR3 sequence is 13 residues long. The V and J ends lost 2 bases and 6 bases respectively, with 11 bases between them. Germline V lookup: CDR1 LNHDA, CDR2 SQIVND (reference sequence). The CDR3 spells CASSILGTSEQYF. In nucleotides, the CDR3 is TGTGCCAGTAGTATACTTGGGACATCCGAGCAGTACTTC.

CDR3 sequence: CATGGGNYGYTF. CDR3 nucleotides: TGTGCCACCGGGGGGGGTAACTATGGCTACACCTTC. The rearrangement links TRBV2 to TRBJ1-2; D is possibly TRBD1 (5 bases). The CDR3 consists of 12 residues. Germline V gene sequence: CDR1 SNHLY, CDR2 FYNNEI. Trimming cost V 10 bases and J 1 base, with 10 bases left between them.

The chain has TRBV6-5 and TRBJ2-7; the match to TRBD1 covers 7 bases. In germline, CDR1 is MNHEY, CDR2 SVGAGI. The CDR3 is 13 amino acids. J was trimmed by 2 bases and V by 6 bases; bases with no gene match: 4. The CDR3 nucleotides are TGTGCCAGCAGACTGACAGGGACCTACGAGCAGTACTTC. Its protein is CASRLTGTYEQYF.

This chain joins TRBV7-9 and TRBJ1-5; D uncertain. Germline V gene lookup returns CDR1 SEHNR and CDR2 FQNEAQ (reference sequence). V lost 3 bases and J 0 bases, leaving 12 bases between the germline ends. There are 16 residues in the CDR3. DNA of the CDR3: TGTGCCAGCAGCTTGGCGACATTGGGTAGCAATCAGCCCCAGCATTTT. Amino acids: CASSLATLGSNQPQHF.

The rearrangement links TRBV6-1 to TRBJ1-2, with TRBD1 matching over 10 bases. There are 14 residues in the CDR3. The junction had 5 bases not matched to a gene; V was cut back by 2 bases and J by 8 bases. Germline V gene data show CDR1 as MNHNS and CDR2 as SASEGT. CDR3 nucleotide sequence: TGTGCCAGCAGTGAAAGGGGACAGGGGTTGGGCTACACCTTC. It yields the protein CASSERGQGLGYTF.

The chain has TRBV28 and TRBJ1-2; 7 bases are a match to TRBD1. The trim removed 2 bases at V and 6 bases at J, leaving 6 bases unmatched. This CDR3 is built from 14 residues. CDR1 MDHEN and CDR2 SYDVKM come from the germline V gene. CDR3 residues: CASSLNRGLHGYTF. CDR3 DNA: TGTGCCAGCAGTTTAAACAGGGGTTTACATGGCTACACCTTC.

Notes on this clone: The sample contains more than one DNA sequence encoding this CDR3. This chain connects TRBV10-2 to TRBJ2-1, with TRBD2 matching over 8 bases. Germline V gives CDR1 WSHSY, CDR2 SAAADI. This CDR3 comprises 16 residues. J gave up 0 bases and V 5 bases, and 6 bases lay outside the gene matches. The CDR3 region is CASSPGGASSYNEQFF. In DNA form, the CDR3 reads TGCGCCAGCAGTCCGGGGGGGGCCAGCTCCTACAATGAGCAGTTCTTC.

The V gene is TRBV19, the J gene TRBJ1-5, with 7 bases identical to TRBD1. The germline gives CDR1 LNHDA, CDR2 SQIVND (reference sequence). The length of the CDR3 is 14 residues. J gave up 2 bases and V 10 bases, and 8 bases lay outside the gene matches. The CDR3 nucleotides read TGTGCCACCCACAGGGGATATGGCAATCAGCCCCAGCATTTT. Its protein product is CATHRGYGNQPQHF.

The genes are TRBV4-3 and TRBJ2-3; 13 nucleotides line up with TRBD2. The CDR3 consists of 19 residues. The trim removed 0 bases at V and 2 bases at J, leaving 8 bases unmatched. Germline loops: CDR1 LGHNA, CDR2 YSLEER. In DNA form, the CDR3 reads TGCGCCAGCAGCCAAGATGTGCTACTAGCGGGGGGGCACACAGATACGCAGTATTTT. It yields the protein CASSQDVLLAGGHTDTQYF.

The chain carries TRBV14 and TRBJ1-6, with no clear D. Germline V gives CDR1 SGHDN, CDR2 FVKESK. Trimming cost V 3 bases and J 0 bases, with 6 bases left between them. CDR3 length: 15 residues. In DNA, the CDR3 is TGTGCCAGCAGCCAGGCGGGCTCCTATAATTCACCCCTCCACTTT. Translated: CASSQAGSYNSPLHF.

The chain couples TRBV11-3 to TRBJ2-6; no clear D gene. Trimming shortened V by 0 bases and J by 0 bases, and 9 bases separated the two germline ends. Germline assignment: CDR1 SGHNT and CDR2 YENEEA. The CDR3 runs to 17 residues. The CDR3 spells CASSLEQYFSGANVLTF. The CDR3, as DNA: TGTGCCAGCAGCTTAGAACAGTATTTCTCTGGGGCCAACGTCCTGACTTTC.

V is TRBV9 and J is TRBJ2-3; 10 bases align to TRBD2. The CDR3 is 17 amino acids. Looked up from germline, CDR1 is SGDLS and CDR2 is YYNGEE. V lost 0 bases to trimming and J lost 9 bases; unmatched junction nucleotides: 13. The CDR3 coding sequence is TGTGCCAGCAGCGTAGTGAGCAAGCGGGGGGGAAAAGGGACGCAGTATTTT. It encodes CASSVVSKRGGKGTQYF.

The J gene is TRBJ2-7, the V gene TRBV19; 7 bases fit TRBD1. Germline V lookup: CDR1 LNHDA, CDR2 SQIVND (reference sequence). Losses at the gene ends were 0 bases for V and 4 bases for J; bases not matched to a gene: 3. The CDR3 has 14 amino acids. CDR3 region: CASSIDRQGYEQYF. The CDR3 DNA reads TGTGCCAGTAGTATAGACCGACAGGGTTACGAGCAGTACTTC.

The chain recombines TRBV30 with TRBJ2-1; a possible D gene is TRBD2 (7 bases). Germline V gene sequence: CDR1 GTSNPN, CDR2 SVGIG (reference sequence). Trimming took 4 bases from V and 8 from J, leaving 18 bases between them. CDR3 size: 14 residues. CDR3 residues: CAWTRGGGGDEQFF. Written as DNA, the CDR3 is TGTGCCTGGACCAGAGGCGGCGGGGGCGATGAGCAGTTCTTC.

In DNA, the CDR3 is TGTGCCAGCAGGGGGACAGGGTTGGGTGAAAAACTGTTTTTT. Translated, it gives CASRGTGLGEKLFF. The chain couples TRBV6-5 to TRBJ1-4; 9 bases map to TRBD1. The CDR3 has 14 amino acids. The germline V gene has CDR1 MNHEY and CDR2 SVGAGI. Germline trimming cut 6 bases from V and 7 bases from J; bases unmatched to any gene: 6.

The chain employs TRBV15 and TRBJ1-5; D ambiguous. The CDR3 is 13 residues long. Deletions cut 4 bases from V and 7 bases from J, with 11 bases between. The germline V gene encodes CDR1 LNHNV and CDR2 YYDKDF (reference sequence). Here the CDR3 DNA reads TGTGCCACCAGCATAACAAGAGGACAGCCCCAGCATTTT. This codes for CATSITRGQPQHF.

The CDR3 region is CASSLDPARYNEQFF. CDR3 nucleotides: TGCGCCAGCAGCTTGGATCCAGCGCGCTACAATGAGCAGTTCTTC. The chain couples TRBV5-1 to TRBJ2-1, with D unresolved. The CDR3 is 15 residues long. Germline values: CDR1 SGHRS, CDR2 YFSETQ. V dropped 0 bases and J dropped 3 bases, with 10 bases sitting between them.

V gene TRBV6-5 combines with J gene TRBJ1-1; D is ambiguous. Per the germline V gene, CDR1 is MNHEY and CDR2 is SVGAGI. The CDR3 runs 13 residues. Trimming cost V 3 bases and J 4 bases, with 9 bases left between them. CDR3 nucleotide sequence: TGTGCCAGCAGTTATGACGGAGCCACTGAAGCTTTCTTT. Amino acid sequence: CASSYDGATEAFF.

The chain couples TRBV28 to TRBJ1-1; perhaps TRBD1 as D (5 bases). Germline CDR1 is MDHEN and CDR2 is SYDVKM. CDR3 length: 12 amino acids. The DNA for the CDR3 is TGTGCGGGGGGGTCCACAGGTATGCGAGCTTTCTTT. Its translation: CAGGSTGMRAFF.

The rearrangement links TRBV27 to TRBJ2-3; 7 bases match TRBD1. The V gene end was trimmed by 3 bases and the J gene end by 2 bases; junction bases not matched to a gene: 2. Germline V CDR1 and CDR2: MNHEY, SMNVEV (reference sequence). The CDR3 length is 14 residues. The CDR3 protein is CASSFDRVTDTQYF. CDR3 sequence (DNA): TGTGCCAGCAGTTTTGACAGGGTCACAGATACGCAGTATTTT.

The rearrangement links TRBV15 to TRBJ2-1, with TRBD1 matching over 7 bases. With 2 bases clipped from V and 4 bases from J, the junction kept 2 bases outside the gene matches. Germline lookup yields CDR1 LNHNV and CDR2 YYDKDF (reference sequence). The CDR3 spans 14 residues. The chain's CDR3 is CATSRIRGYNEQFF. CDR3 coding DNA: TGTGCCACCAGCAGAATCAGGGGGTACAATGAGCAGTTCTTC.